This T cell receptor beta chain appears in the sequencing data of a study of regulatory T cells in long-lasting Graves disease (dated by TCRdb to the early 2020s). Background on the whole study: Persistent Graves' disease was defined as persistently positive TSH receptor autoantibodies together with antithyroid drug treatment for over 5 years. Patients with persistent Graves' disease were compared with patients with newly diagnosed Graves' disease using TCR sequencing and RNA sequencing of peripheral blood. The study was registered as a clinical trial and conducted in China. A total of some 35 samples underwent TCR sequencing, from roughly 13 patients with persistent Graves' disease and around 20 patients with newly diagnosed Graves' disease. On average, persistent Graves' disease patients in the clinical cohort had been on antithyroid drugs for eight to twelve years.

Libraries were prepared through multiplex PCR. Sequencing instrument: Illumina HiSeq 4000. TCR beta libraries were built with iRepertoire HTBI primers and Arm-PCR amplification of CDR3 regions. Gel purification was performed on PCR products prior to sequencing. Regarding the original processing steps: Across samples, roughly 60 TRBV and roughly 15 TRBJ segments were identified and used for gene usage analysis of CDR3 amino acid clonotypes. Filtered high-quality paired reads were merged into contigs using COPE and FqMerger. BLAST was used to align contigs to the IMGT TRBV, TRBD and TRBJ reference genes, and CDR3 was defined following IMGT. Any clonotype with a frequency above 0.1% was counted as a highly expanded clone. Repertoire diversity was measured by Shannon entropy, and V-J evenness by the Gini coefficient. A clonotype was considered public if more than one individual shared it. The raw public data were reprocessed by TCRdb itself: fastp quality trimming at Q25, MiXCR clonotype calling, in-frame beta chains only. Under each unique CDR3 protein, matching rows form one entry showing the most common genes and DNA. These V and J calls rely on TCRdb rather than the paper's analysis. The sample table lists around 300,000 distinct CDR3 sequences, around 20% of them with a count of one. The top ten constitute 45% to 70% of the sample.

Remarks on this clonotype: The antigen this receptor binds is unknown. One base away there is no much larger clone; base qualities are not given.

The germline V gene encodes CDR1 MNHNS and CDR2 SASEGT. The CDR3 has 18 amino acids, counting the end cysteine and phenylalanine. Only CDR3 DNA is held: 54 bases, read in frame from base 1. V was cut back by 7 bases and J by 2 bases, leaving a gap of 21 bases between them. Results and caveats for the whole study, not just this receptor: The study examined only peripheral blood because the primary lesion, thyroid tissue, could not be accessed. Compared with newly diagnosed patients, persistent Graves' disease patients had lower TCR Shannon entropy and fewer highly expanded clones, which suggests clonal expansion. The authors noted that the small sample size was a limitation that may lower accuracy. Sequencing and analysis were restricted to the TCR beta chain. Persistent disease showed preferential use of TRBV28, TRBJ1-2 and TRBJ2-5, whereas newly diagnosed disease favored TRBV20-1 and TRBJ2-1. Persistent patients shared more public clonotypes among themselves (more than 2,500) than newly diagnosed patients did (about 900).

The time point label of this sample denotes: persistent/refractory GD, antithyroid drugs over 5 years with positive TRAb. For both TCR sequencing and RNA sequencing, RNA was extracted from PBMCs in TRIzol. The diagnosis of Graves' disease was made according to American Thyroid Association guidelines. Patients for the study were recruited at an endocrinology department in Xi'an, China. From each patient, around 9.3 milliliters of peripheral blood was collected into an EDTA anticoagulant tube. Ficoll Paque Plus density gradient separation was used to isolate PBMCs, and no further T cell sorting was done. RNA quality was checked with an Agilent 2100 Bioanalyzer and agarose gel, and concentration with a NanoDrop 2000.

The sequence was obtained from a female donor with Graves disease. The input for sequencing was peripheral blood mononuclear cells (PBMCs), taken when the disease was refractory, from a patient treated with antithyroid drugs. The chain is made from TRBV6-1 and TRBJ2-6, with the D segment identity uncertain. This receptor has the CDR3 CASTPGYSQVAGANVLTF. In nucleotides, the sequence is TGTGCCAGCACCCCTGGTTACTCCCAGGTTGCTGGGGCCAACGTCCTGACTTTC.